These 30 T cell receptor beta chains were sequenced from one sample in a study of T cell changes during pregnancy in multiple sclerosis. Libraries were prepared by immunoSEQ multiplex PCR; TCRdb keeps only in-frame clonotypes and omits some of them. The sample records more than 15,000 clones, roughly 80% being singletons. The sequenced sample was CD8+ T cells from peripheral blood mononuclear cells, obtained after pregnancy. These receptors came from a female donor in good health, enrolled as a control in a pregnancy study.

V and J are TRBV7-8 and TRBJ1-4; TRBD1 might be the D (5 bases). CDR3 size: 14 residues. Trimming stripped 5 bases from V and 4 bases from J, with 11 bases between. Germline V gives CDR1 SGHVS, CDR2 FQNEAQ. The CDR3 reads CASSLRQSNEKLFF. The CDR3 DNA reads as TGTGCCAGCAGCCTGCGACAGAGTAATGAAAAACTGTTTTTT.

This clone was detected once. The chain links TRBV27 to TRBJ1-4; a possible D gene is TRBD1 (5 bases). CDR1 MNHEY and CDR2 SMNVEV come from the germline V gene (reference sequence). The CDR3 runs to 13 residues. Trimming cost V 5 bases and J 5 bases, with 9 bases left between them. Written as DNA, the CDR3 is TGTGCCAGCAGTCCCGACAGAAATGAAAAACTGTTTTTT. Translating it yields CASSPDRNEKLFF.

This rearrangement joins TRBV27 to TRBJ1-2, with D hard to call. The CDR3 runs 13 residues. Per the germline V gene, CDR1 is MNHEY and CDR2 is SMNVEV (reference sequence). V was shortened by 4 bases and J by 7 bases, with 13 bases between the two germline ends. The CDR3 DNA sequence: TGTGCCAGCAGTTGGACTCCGGGGAGTGGCTACACCTTC. Protein: CASSWTPGSGYTF.

This chain joins TRBV4-3 and TRBJ1-6, with 7 bases fitting TRBD1. In germline, CDR1 is LGHNA, CDR2 YSLEER. Trimming at V came to 3 bases and at J to 9 bases, leaving 11 bases not matched to a gene. This CDR3 region has 16 residues. This chain's CDR3 is CASSQAPDRASSPLHF. The CDR3 nucleotides read TGCGCCAGCAGCCAGGCCCCCGACAGGGCCTCTTCACCCCTCCACTTT.

This clone has only a few counts. CDR3 protein: CASSEEGTRADTQYF. The DNA for the CDR3 is TGTGCCAGCAGTGAGGAGGGAACAAGAGCAGATACGCAGTATTTT. The chain combines TRBV6-4 with TRBJ2-3; weak D call: TRBD2 (6 bases). The CDR3 spans 15 residues. Germline loops: CDR1 MRHNA, CDR2 SNTAGT. V was shortened by 3 bases and J by 4 bases, with 14 bases between the two germline ends.

This clone occurred a few times. The J gene is TRBJ2-7, the V gene TRBV11-2; D is perhaps TRBD1 (6 bases). Trimming shortened V by 5 bases and J by 2 bases, and 16 bases separated the two germline ends. Germline assignment: CDR1 SGHAT and CDR2 FQNNGV. This CDR3 comprises 15 residues. The CDR3 DNA follows: TGTGCCAGCAGCCTTAGCCCCAGGGACACCTACGAGCAGTACTTC. Translation: CASSLSPRDTYEQYF.

This chain uses TRBV6-4 with TRBJ2-7, with TRBD2 identical over 11 bases. There are 16 residues in the CDR3. After removal of 3 bases from V and 2 bases from J, the junction contained 6 bases not matched to a gene. The V gene's germline CDR1 is MRHNA and CDR2 SNTAGT. The CDR3 reads CASSEQGLADTYEQYF. CDR3 in DNA: TGTGCCAGCAGTGAGCAGGGACTAGCGGATACCTACGAGCAGTACTTC.

The rearrangement uses TRBV19 and TRBJ2-3, with TRBD1 as a possible D gene (5 bases). V gave up 5 bases and J gave up 4 bases, with 19 bases separating them. The CDR3 length is 16 residues. Germline assignment: CDR1 LNHDA and CDR2 SQIVND (reference sequence). Here the CDR3 reads CASSPLRTYSADTQYF. The CDR3 DNA follows: TGTGCCAGTAGTCCTCTCCGGACATACTCCGCAGATACGCAGTATTTT.

The J gene is TRBJ1-3, the V gene TRBV7-3, with D uncertain. The V gene's germline CDR1 is SGHTA and CDR2 FQGTGA. The CDR3 covers 13 residues. V lost 8 bases to trimming and J lost 2 bases, with 10 bases between them. CDR3 coding DNA: TGTGCCAGCGGTCTTGGCCCTGGAAACACCATATATTTT. Translating it yields CASGLGPGNTIYF.

The chain couples TRBV4-3 to TRBJ2-3, with D possibly matching TRBD2 (7 bases). Deletions cut 3 bases from V and 3 bases from J, with 19 bases between. CDR3 length: 17 residues. Germline CDR1 and CDR2: LGHNA and YSLEER. Written as DNA, the CDR3 is TGCGCCAGCAGCCATCTTTTGGGGGGGCCAGCGACAGATACGCAGTATTTT. It is translated as CASSHLLGGPATDTQYF.

V gene TRBV29-1 combines with J gene TRBJ2-7; D may be TRBD1 (8 bases). The V end was cut by 4 bases, the J end by 2 bases, with 15 bases between. Per germline, CDR1 SQVTM and CDR2 ANQGSEA. This CDR3 has 14 amino acids. The CDR3 nucleotides are TGCAGCGTTGTGGGGGGGACAGGTCCCTACGAGCAGTACTTC. It codes for CSVVGGTGPYEQYF.

The chain employs TRBV6-4 and TRBJ2-3, with TRBD2 matching over 10 bases. This CDR3 contains 14 residues. The V segment lost 5 bases and the J segment 2 bases; nucleotides outside the gene matches: 1. Germline loops: CDR1 MRHNA, CDR2 SNTAGT. This chain's CDR3 is CASSSGGATDTQYF. CDR3 bases: TGTGCCAGCAGTAGCGGGGGGGCCACAGATACGCAGTATTTT.

The chain has TRBV14 and TRBJ2-1, with D maybe TRBD2 (6 bases). Germline CDR1 is SGHDN and CDR2 is FVKESK. Between the trimmed V and J ends, which lost 4 bases and 0 bases, there was a span of 13 bases. The CDR3 is 16 residues long. This chain's CDR3 is CASSPDGGTSYNEQFF. The CDR3, as DNA: TGTGCCAGCAGCCCAGATGGCGGGACCTCCTACAATGAGCAGTTCTTC.

The chain employs TRBV29-1 and TRBJ1-1; 7 bases line up with TRBD1. V was clipped by 3 bases and J by 3 bases; unmatched bases: 10. Germline lookup yields CDR1 SQVTM and CDR2 ANQGSEA. The CDR3 runs 15 residues. The CDR3 is CSVEGGQDSYTEAFF. Here the CDR3 DNA reads TGCAGCGTTGAGGGAGGACAGGACTCGTACACTGAAGCTTTCTTT.

The CDR3 spells CASSGQGYGYTF. CDR3 bases: TGTGCCAGCAGCGGACAGGGGTATGGCTACACCTTC. The chain recombines TRBV9 with TRBJ1-2; 8 bases match TRBD1. This CDR3 region has 12 residues. Germline CDR1 is SGDLS and CDR2 is YYNGEE. The junction had 0 bases not matched to a gene; V was cut back by 3 bases and J by 5 bases.

DNA for the CDR3: TGTGCCAGCAGTGAAATAGGGGGCAGCTCGACGAACTATGGCTACACCTTC. Amino acids: CASSEIGGSSTNYGYTF. This chain links TRBV2 with TRBJ1-2; 7 nucleotides line up with TRBD1. Germline V gene sequence: CDR1 SNHLY, CDR2 FYNNEI. V gave up 2 bases and J gave up 2 bases; unmatched junction bases: 11. The CDR3 totals 17 residues.

This clone turned up a few times. V is TRBV4-1 and J is TRBJ1-1, with D tentatively TRBD1 (5 bases). Trimming removed 0 bases at V and 0 bases at J, with 29 bases between. CDR3 length: 22 amino acids. Germline loops: CDR1 MGHRA, CDR2 YSYEKL. The CDR3 DNA is TGCGCCAGCAGCCAAGATCGCGTCGAACAGGCCTCTCTTATAACTATGAACACTGAAGCTTTCTTT. Protein: CASSQDRVEQASLITMNTEAFF.

This sequence joins TRBV19 and TRBJ2-3, with D tentatively TRBD1 (6 bases). This CDR3 spans 16 amino acids. Germline V CDR1 and CDR2: LNHDA, SQIVND (reference sequence). Trimming left V 3 bases short and J 2 bases short, with 15 bases between. The CDR3 nucleotides read TGTGCCAGTAGTATTTTAGGACAGCCTGACACAGATACGCAGTATTTT. It yields the protein CASSILGQPDTDTQYF.

The chain couples TRBV2 to TRBJ2-5; possibly TRBD1 for D (5 bases). The V gene's germline CDR1 is SNHLY and CDR2 FYNNEI. The CDR3 runs 12 residues. Trimming took off 7 bases at V and 4 bases at J, with 10 bases between the two ends. The CDR3 sequence is CASKQGRETQYF. In DNA, the CDR3 is TGTGCCAGCAAGCAGGGCAGAGAGACCCAGTACTTC.

A note on this clone: Distinct nucleotide sequences in the sample also encode this CDR3. V and J are TRBV29-1 and TRBJ1-5; 10 nucleotides agree with TRBD1. V shed 6 bases and J 6 bases; nucleotides not matched to a gene: 5. This CDR3 is 13 amino acids long. Germline-derived CDR1 and CDR2 are SQVTM and ANQGSEA. The CDR3 region is CSVGTGESQPQHF. As DNA, the CDR3 is TGCAGCGTCGGGACAGGGGAGAGTCAGCCCCAGCATTTT.

This chain connects TRBV7-3 to TRBJ2-1; 9 bases match TRBD2. From germline, CDR1 is SGHTA and CDR2 FQGTGA. Trimming took 1 base from V and 6 from J; bases not matched to a gene: 1. The CDR3 is 14 amino acids. CDR3 residues: CASSLSGGANEQFF. The CDR3 nucleotides read TGTGCCAGCAGCTTAAGCGGGGGGGCCAATGAGCAGTTCTTC.

The chain recombines TRBV25-1 with TRBJ1-1, with a weak D call TRBD1 (5 bases). The CDR3 is 14 amino acids. Trimming removed 1 base from V and 2 bases from J, with 8 bases in between. Germline V gives CDR1 MGHDK, CDR2 SYGVNS. The CDR3 DNA reads TGTGCCAGCAGTGAATTGGGGGGAAACACTGAAGCTTTCTTT. Translating gives CASSELGGNTEAFF.

This rearrangement joins TRBV28 to TRBJ1-1, with 7 bases aligning to TRBD1. This CDR3 is built from 15 residues. V lost 1 base, J lost 4 bases, and 6 bases stayed unmatched. Germline CDR1 MDHEN, CDR2 SYDVKM. The CDR3 region has the DNA TGTGCCAGCAGTTTATCGGGGACAGTCGCCACTGAAGCTTTCTTT. It translates to CASSLSGTVATEAFF.

The chain is built from TRBV29-1 and TRBJ2-7; no definite D call. CDR1 and CDR2 (germline): SQVTM, ANQGSEA. The CDR3 has 8 amino acids. The CDR3 spells CAINEQYF. The CDR3 DNA sequence: TGCGCGATAAACGAGCAGTACTTC.

This clone was recorded only once. The rearrangement joins TRBV14 to TRBJ2-1, with D possibly being TRBD1 (6 bases). The CDR3 totals 16 residues. Trimming took 4 bases from V and 3 from J, leaving 16 bases between them. Looked up from germline, CDR1 is SGHDN and CDR2 is FVKESK. The CDR3 DNA is TGTGCCAGCAGCCGGGGGCGGCTAGCTAACTACAATGAGCAGTTCTTC. It yields the protein CASSRGRLANYNEQFF.

The rearrangement joins TRBV7-9 to TRBJ2-5; the match to TRBD1 covers 9 bases. In germline, CDR1 is SEHNR, CDR2 FQNEAQ (reference sequence). CDR3 length equals 16 residues. The V and J ends lost 1 base and 2 bases, in that order; junction bases with no gene match: 5. CDR3 loop: CASSLGGTGHQETQYF. The CDR3 bases are TGTGCCAGCAGCTTAGGAGGGACAGGGCATCAAGAGACCCAGTACTTC.

The chain uses TRBV15 and TRBJ1-4, with 10 nucleotides matching TRBD1. Trimming at V came to 5 bases and at J to 5 bases, leaving 5 bases not matched to a gene. The CDR3 is 15 residues long. Germline values: CDR1 LNHNV, CDR2 YYDKDF (reference sequence). The CDR3 reads CATSPGTGENEKLFF. The CDR3 DNA follows: TGTGCCACCAGCCCCGGGACAGGGGAAAATGAAAAACTGTTTTTT.

The chain couples TRBV25-1 to TRBJ2-7, with TRBD2 matching 13 bases. CDR1 is MGHDK and CDR2 is SYGVNS in the germline V gene. Germline trimming cut 5 bases from V and 3 bases from J; bases unmatched to any gene: 1. The CDR3 is 14 amino acids. The CDR3 DNA sequence: TGTGCCAGCAGTACTAGCGGGAGGGTCTACGAGCAGTACTTC. As protein: CASSTSGRVYEQYF.

In this sample, this clone turned up once. V usage is TRBV4-3 and J usage is TRBJ1-6; tentative D call: TRBD1 (6 bases). The germline gives CDR1 LGHNA, CDR2 YSLEER. This CDR3 spans 14 amino acids. Trimming left V 1 base short and J 8 bases short, with 9 bases between. As DNA, the CDR3 is TGCGCCAGCAGCCAAGCCACAGGGTATTCACCCCTCCACTTT. Its translation: CASSQATGYSPLHF.

The chain carries TRBV6-1 and TRBJ2-3; D is perhaps TRBD2 (7 bases). The V end was cut by 1 base, the J end by 1 base, with 12 bases between. There are 16 residues in the CDR3. Germline V gene data show CDR1 as MNHNS and CDR2 as SASEGT. CDR3 protein: CASSEVRGAGTDTQYF. The CDR3 bases are TGTGCCAGCAGTGAAGTACGGGGGGCCGGCACAGATACGCAGTATTTT.